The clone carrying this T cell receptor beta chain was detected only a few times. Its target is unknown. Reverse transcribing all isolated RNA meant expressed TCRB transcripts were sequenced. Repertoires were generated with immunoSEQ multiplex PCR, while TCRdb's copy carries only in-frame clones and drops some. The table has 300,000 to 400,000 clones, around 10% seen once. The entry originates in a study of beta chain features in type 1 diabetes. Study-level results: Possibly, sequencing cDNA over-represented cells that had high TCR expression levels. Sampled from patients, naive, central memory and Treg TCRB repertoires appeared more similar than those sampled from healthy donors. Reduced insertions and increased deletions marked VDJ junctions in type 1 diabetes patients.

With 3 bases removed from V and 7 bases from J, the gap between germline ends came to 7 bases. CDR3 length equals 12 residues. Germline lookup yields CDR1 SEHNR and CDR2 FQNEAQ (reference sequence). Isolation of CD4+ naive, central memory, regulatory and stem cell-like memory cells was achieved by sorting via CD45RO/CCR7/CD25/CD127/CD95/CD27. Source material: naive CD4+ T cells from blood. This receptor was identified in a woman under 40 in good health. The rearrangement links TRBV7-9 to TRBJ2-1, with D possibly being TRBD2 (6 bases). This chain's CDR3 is CASSFLANEQFF. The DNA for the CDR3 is TGTGCCAGCAGCTTTCTAGCGAATGAGCAGTTCTTC.